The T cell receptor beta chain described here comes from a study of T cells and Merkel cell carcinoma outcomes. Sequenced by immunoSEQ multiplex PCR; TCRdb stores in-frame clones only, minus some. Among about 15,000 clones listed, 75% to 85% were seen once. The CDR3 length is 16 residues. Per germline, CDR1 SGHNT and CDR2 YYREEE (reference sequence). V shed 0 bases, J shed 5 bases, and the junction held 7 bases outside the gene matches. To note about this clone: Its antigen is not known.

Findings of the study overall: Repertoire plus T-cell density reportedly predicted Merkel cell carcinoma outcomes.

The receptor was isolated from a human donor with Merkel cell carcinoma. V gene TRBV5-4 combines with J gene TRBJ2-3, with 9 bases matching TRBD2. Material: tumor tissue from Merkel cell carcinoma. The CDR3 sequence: CASSLEAGGMGDTQYF. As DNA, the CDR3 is TGTGCCAGCAGCTTGGAAGCGGGGGGCATGGGAGATACGCAGTATTTT. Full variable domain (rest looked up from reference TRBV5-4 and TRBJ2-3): ETGVTQSPTHLIKTRGQQVTLRCSSQSGHNTVSWYQQALGQGPQFIFQYYREEENGRGNFPPRFSGLQFPNYSSELNVNALELDDSALYLCASSLEAGGMGDTQYFGPGTRLTVL.